This T cell receptor beta chain was recorded in a study of blood T cell repertoires in COVID-19. The germline V gene encodes CDR1 SGHTA and CDR2 FQGNSA. The CDR3 runs to 15 residues. V shed 2 bases and J shed 4 bases, with 12 bases lying between them. Profiling relied on immunoSEQ multiplex PCR, and the TCRdb table lists in-frame clones only, not all of them. Of 200,000 to 300,000 clones in the sample, around 84% were seen once. Sequenced sample: PBMCs or T cells enriched from blood (not recorded which). This chain joins TRBV7-2 and TRBJ2-1, with a tentative D call TRBD1 (5 bases). The receptor comes from a man between 40 and 49 years old who had recovered from COVID-19. CDR3 in DNA: TGTGCCAGCAGCTTAAGGCAGGGATCATACAATGAGCAGTTCTTC. Amino acids: CASSLRQGSYNEQFF.